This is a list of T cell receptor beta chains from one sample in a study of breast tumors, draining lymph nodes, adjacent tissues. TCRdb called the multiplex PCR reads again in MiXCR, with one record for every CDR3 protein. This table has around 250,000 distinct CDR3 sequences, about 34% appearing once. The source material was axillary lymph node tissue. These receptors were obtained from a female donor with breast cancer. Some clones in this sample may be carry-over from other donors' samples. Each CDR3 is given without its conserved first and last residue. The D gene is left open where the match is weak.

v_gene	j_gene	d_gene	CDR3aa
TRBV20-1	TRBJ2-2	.	SASQGGGGELF
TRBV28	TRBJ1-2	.	ASGNRAGYGYT
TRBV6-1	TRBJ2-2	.	ASSTGSRVTRELF
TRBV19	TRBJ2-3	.	ASSILLPTDTQY
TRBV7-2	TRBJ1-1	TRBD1	ASSLSWTGNTEAF
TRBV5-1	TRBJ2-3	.	ASRTGGSTRDTQY
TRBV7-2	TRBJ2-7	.	ASSLTRYEQY
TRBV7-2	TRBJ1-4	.	ASSLVGGAANEKLF
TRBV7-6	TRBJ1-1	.	ASSLAVVGTKAF
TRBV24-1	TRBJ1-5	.	ATSGGSSWNQPQH
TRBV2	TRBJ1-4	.	ASQGLTNEKLF
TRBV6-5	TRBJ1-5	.	ASNPGDQPQH
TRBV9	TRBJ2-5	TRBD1	ASSASGQGTETQY
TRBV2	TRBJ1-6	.	ASSATGHVDSPLH
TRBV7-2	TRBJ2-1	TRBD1	AGSPYRGDYSEQF
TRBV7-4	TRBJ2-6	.	ASRIERRANVLT
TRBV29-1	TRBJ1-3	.	SVVRDQRSTIY
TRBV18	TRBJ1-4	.	ASSPSARREKLF
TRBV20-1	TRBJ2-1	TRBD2	SAKTSGRNNEQF
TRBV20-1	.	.	SARDTTGNTIY
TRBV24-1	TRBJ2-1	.	ATSDLSGVGF
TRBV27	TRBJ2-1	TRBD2	ASSDGTSGSNEQF
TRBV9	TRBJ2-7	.	ASSVGTGYGLAGGYEQY
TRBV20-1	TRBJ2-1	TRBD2	SAAGLAGLSEQF
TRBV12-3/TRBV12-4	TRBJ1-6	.	ASSLRDEGNSPLH
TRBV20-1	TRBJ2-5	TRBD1	SAPTGGWNQPQY
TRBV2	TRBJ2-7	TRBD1	ASSETETGADEQY
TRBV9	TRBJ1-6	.	ASSAIAGPNSPLH
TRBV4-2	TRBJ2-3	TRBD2	ASSQEGGIRGTDTQY
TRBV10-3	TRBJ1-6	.	AIRGGPESSPLH
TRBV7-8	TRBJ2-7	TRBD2	ASSLVAGGRSSYEQY
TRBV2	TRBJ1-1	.	ASSEEGNTEAF
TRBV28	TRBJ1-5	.	ASSFPLGRDSDQPQH
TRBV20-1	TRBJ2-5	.	SAKRIETQY
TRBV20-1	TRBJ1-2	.	SALSPGTLGYGYT
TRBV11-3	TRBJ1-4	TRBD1	ASSPGTGFHEKLF
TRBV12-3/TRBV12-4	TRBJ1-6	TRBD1	ASRSTGSGSPLH
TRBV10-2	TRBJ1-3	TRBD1	ASIGSPRDRGSGNTIY
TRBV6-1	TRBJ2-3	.	ATRKPGGYTDTQY
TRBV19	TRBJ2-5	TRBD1	ASSIISGTGKKTQY
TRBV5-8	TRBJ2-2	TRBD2	ASSAGTRIAGELF